The 5 T cell receptor beta chains given below trace back to one sample, sequenced in a study of blood T cell repertoires in COVID-19. The method was immunoSEQ multiplex PCR; TCRdb's version includes in-frame clones alone and lacks a portion of them. The top ten clones hold 3% of a sample with 270,000 or so clones, approximately 90% of them seen once. The sample taken for sequencing was peripheral blood. The origin of the receptors is a woman under 40 with active or convalescent COVID-19.

The rearrangement uses TRBV5-1 and TRBJ2-5; TRBD2 matches 14 bases. CDR3 length: 16 residues. Germline V gene sequence: CDR1 SGHRS, CDR2 YFSETQ. V lost 4 bases and J lost 3; bases outside the gene matches: 5. CDR3 nucleotides: TGCGCCAGCAGCACCGGACTAGCGGGGGGAAAAGAGACCCAGTACTTC. This codes for CASSTGLAGGKETQYF.

This clone has just one count. V gene TRBV28 combines with J gene TRBJ2-7; maybe TRBD1 (6 bases). Trimming pared 3 bases from V and 3 bases from J, leaving 15 bases between. This CDR3 region has 15 residues. Germline loops: CDR1 MDHEN, CDR2 SYDVKM. CDR3 sequence reads: CASSLGQMPGYEQYF. CDR3 DNA sequence: TGTGCCAGCAGTTTGGGACAAATGCCTGGCTACGAGCAGTACTTC.

This sequence joins TRBV5-1 and TRBJ1-4; 9 bases are a match to TRBD1. With V trimmed by 3 bases and J by 8 bases, 8 bases remained unmatched. Germline assignment: CDR1 SGHRS and CDR2 YFSETQ. This CDR3 contains 15 residues. The CDR3 nucleotides read TGCGCCAGCAGCTCCCTAGGACAGGGGAGGGAAAAACTGTTTTTT. This translates into CASSSLGQGREKLFF.

V usage is TRBV30 and J usage is TRBJ2-6, with D maybe TRBD2 (7 bases). V was trimmed by 0 bases and J by 0 bases, leaving 15 bases between them. Germline-derived CDR1 and CDR2 are GTSNPN and SVGIG (reference sequence). CDR3 size: 18 residues. CDR3 region: CAWSVQGGYYSGANVLTF. The CDR3 nucleotides read TGTGCCTGGAGTGTACAGGGAGGGTATTACTCTGGGGCCAACGTCCTGACTTTC. The variable domain in full, completed from reference TRBV30 and TRBJ2-6, reads SQTIHQWPATLVQPVGSPLSLECTVEGTSNPNLYWYRQAAGRGLQLLFYSVGIGQISSEVPQNLSASRPQDRQFILSSKKLLLSDSGFYLCAWSVQGGYYSGANVLTFGAGSRLTVL.

This sequence joins TRBV28 and TRBJ1-2; D remains ambiguous. The CDR3 extends over 14 amino acids. Trimming removed 5 bases at V and 7 bases at J, with 17 bases between. The germline V gene encodes CDR1 MDHEN and CDR2 SYDVKM. CDR3: CASSRPGLLGGYTF. The CDR3 bases are TGTGCCAGCAGTCGCCCCGGACTGCTGGGTGGCTACACCTTC.